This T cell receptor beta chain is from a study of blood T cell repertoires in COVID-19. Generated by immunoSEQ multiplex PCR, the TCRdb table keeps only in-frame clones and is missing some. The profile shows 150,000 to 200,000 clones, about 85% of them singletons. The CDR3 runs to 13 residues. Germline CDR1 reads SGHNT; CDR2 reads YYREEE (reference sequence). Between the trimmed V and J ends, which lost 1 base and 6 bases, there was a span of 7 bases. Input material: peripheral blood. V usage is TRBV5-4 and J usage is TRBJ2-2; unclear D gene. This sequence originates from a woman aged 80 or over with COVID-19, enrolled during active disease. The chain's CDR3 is CASSLIRSGELFF. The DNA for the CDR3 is TGTGCCAGCAGCTTGATACGGTCCGGGGAGCTGTTTTTT.